This is a list of T cell receptor beta chains from one sample in a study of Graves' ophthalmopathy and Graves' hyperthyroidism. TCRdb called the multiplex PCR reads again in MiXCR, with one record for every CDR3 protein. The table shows hundreds of thousands of distinct CDR3 sequences, with roughly an eighth occurring only once. Material for sequencing was blood. The source of these receptors is a woman in her 30s with Graves' ophthalmopathy. Each CDR3 is given with its conserved first and last residue. Each record gives: V gene, J gene, D gene, clone size, CDR3 protein, CDR3 DNA. A D gene is named only where the DNA matches it firmly. Clone size is given for some rows only: seen once, a few or many times, or a class if the clone is expanded.

V: TRBV11-2
J: TRBJ1-2
D: NA
size: NA
CDR3: CASSLDRGGGGYTF
DNA: TGTGCCAGCAGCTTAGATCGCGGGGGCGGGGGCTACACCTTC

V: TRBV24-1
J: TRBJ1-5
D: NA
size: many
CDR3: CATSDRVRKTQHF
DNA: TGTGCCACCAGTGACCGGGTACGAAAGACCCAGCATTTT

V: TRBV2
J: TRBJ1-2
D: NA
size: many
CDR3: CASSDERPGESRIYGYTF
DNA: TGTGCCAGCAGTGATGAGAGGCCAGGGGAAAGCCGGATCTATGGCTACACCTTC

V: TRBV27
J: TRBJ1-5
D: NA
size: many
CDR3: CASRGPGYNQPQHF
DNA: TGTGCCAGCAGAGGGCCAGGGTACAATCAGCCCCAGCATTTT

V: TRBV27
J: TRBJ2-7
D: NA
size: many
CDR3: CASSLKVQGLRAYEQYF
DNA: TGTGCCAGCAGTTTAAAGGTGCAGGGTCTGCGCGCTTACGAGCAGTACTTC

V: TRBV12-3/TRBV12-4
J: TRBJ2-5
D: NA
size: NA
CDR3: CASSRSRWETQYF
DNA: TGTGCCAGCAGCCGATCTAGGTGGGAGACCCAGTACTTC

V: TRBV6-1
J: TRBJ1-2
D: TRBD1
size: many
CDR3: CASSPRQGEGYTF
DNA: TGTGCCAGCAGTCCCCGACAGGGTGAAGGCTACACCTTC

V: TRBV5-5
J: TRBJ1-2
D: NA
size: NA
CDR3: CASSARTTSSYGYTF
DNA: TGTGCCAGCAGCGCCCGGACAACCTCCTCCTATGGCTACACCTTC

V: TRBV6-2/TRBV6-3
J: TRBJ2-5
D: TRBD2
size: once
CDR3: CASSYEAGAQETQYF
DNA: TGTGCCAGCAGTTATGAAGCGGGGGCACAAGAGACCCAGTACTTC

V: TRBV30
J: TRBJ1-2
D: NA
size: few
CDR3: CAWSVDGEGAFVGYTF
DNA: TGTGCCTGGAGTGTCGATGGAGAAGGGGCGTTTGTTGGCTACACCTTC

V: TRBV5-1
J: TRBJ2-7
D: NA
size: few
CDR3: CASSSDWDYEQYF
DNA: TGCGCCAGCAGTTCGGACTGGGACTACGAGCAGTACTTC

V: TRBV12-5
J: TRBJ1-5
D: NA
size: NA
CDR3: CASGSQQRLEPQHF
DNA: TGTGCTAGTGGGTCCCAACAGAGACTGGAGCCCCAGCATTTT